These T cell receptor beta chains were read from a single sample in a study of control samples from healthy donors and cancer patients. The protocol was immunoSEQ multiplex PCR, while the TCRdb copy is restricted to in-frame clones and leaves out a portion. In the table there are roughly 18,000 clones, approximately 81% of which are singletons. Material: PBMCs. Receptors were obtained from a woman aged 70-85 years with lung cancer. Each CDR3 is given with its conserved first and last residue. D genes are given only for firm matches. Clone size is shown for a subset of rows, as once, few, many or a class of expanded clone.

>TRBV7-9|TRBJ1-5|.|TRBD1
CASSSTGGGQPQHF
TGTGCCAGCAGCTCGACAGGGGGGGGACAGCCCCAGCATTTT
>TRBV5-1|TRBJ2-3|.|.
CASSGINGISTDTQYF
TGCGCCAGCAGCGGTATTAACGGGATTAGCACAGATACGCAGTATTTT
>TRBV30|TRBJ1-1|.|.
CAGRRDTEAFF
TGTGCCGGGAGGAGGGACACTGAAGCTTTCTTT
>TRBV5-1|TRBJ2-1|.|.
CASKDGHEQFF
TGCGCCAGCAAGGATGGTCATGAGCAGTTCTTC
>TRBV7-9|TRBJ2-7|.|.
CASRSTTGVTYEQYF
TGTGCCAGCAGGTCTACTACAGGCGTCACCTACGAGCAGTACTTC
>TRBV25-1|TRBJ2-1|.|TRBD1
CASSESGDRGNNEQFF
TGTGCCAGCAGTGAATCGGGGGACAGGGGGAACAATGAGCAGTTCTTC
>TRBV11-2|TRBJ2-3|few|TRBD2
CASSLFRTSGRATDTQYF
TGTGCCAGCAGCTTATTCCGGACTAGCGGGAGGGCAACAGATACGCAGTATTTT
>TRBV7-2|TRBJ2-5|.|.
CASSPRLQPGETQYF
TGTGCCAGCAGCCCACGGCTGCAACCAGGAGAGACCCAGTACTTC
>TRBV6-2/TRBV6-3|TRBJ2-1|.|TRBD1
CASSSQGRGLYNEQFF
TGTGCCAGCAGCAGCCAGGGCAGGGGGTTATACAATGAGCAGTTCTTC
>TRBV6-5|TRBJ1-1|.|.
CASQGRMNTEAFF
TGTGCGTCCCAAGGACGCATGAACACTGAAGCTTTCTTT
>TRBV30|TRBJ1-1|.|.
CAWSLPGGNTEAFF
TGTGCCTGGAGTCTCCCGGGGGGAAACACTGAAGCTTTCTTT
>TRBV19|TRBJ2-3|.|.
CASTRGVVSTDTQYF
TGTGCCAGTACCAGAGGGGTGGTAAGCACAGATACGCAGTATTTT
>TRBV4-1|TRBJ1-1|.|TRBD1
CASSQPDRNDFEAFF
TGCGCCAGCAGCCAACCGGACAGGAATGATTTTGAAGCTTTCTTT
>TRBV19|TRBJ2-7|.|TRBD1
CASSRTGTSYEQYF
TGTGCCAGTAGTAGGACAGGAACCTCCTACGAGCAGTACTTC
>TRBV3-1/TRBV3-2|TRBJ2-1|.|.
CASSQDLSLASGQFF
TGTGCCAGCAGCCAAGATTTGAGCCTAGCCAGTGGGCAGTTCTTC
>TRBV3-1/TRBV3-2|TRBJ1-1|.|.
CASSQRGPMNTEAFF
TGTGCCAGCAGCCAAAGGGGACCAATGAACACTGAAGCTTTCTTT
>TRBV5-1|TRBJ2-1|.|.
CASSGGLLNEQFF
TGCGCCAGCAGCGGCGGACTTCTAAACGAGCAGTTCTTC
>TRBV27|TRBJ1-3|.|.
CASSSGTRGNTIYF
TGTGCCAGCAGTTCGGGGACGCGTGGAAACACCATATATTTT
>TRBV3-1/TRBV3-2|TRBJ2-1|.|TRBD2
CASSLRTSGYNEQFF
TGTGCCAGCAGCCTCCGGACTAGCGGCTACAATGAGCAGTTCTTC
>TRBV28|TRBJ1-1|.|.
CASSSGNTEAFF
TGTGCCAGCAGTTCCGGGAACACTGAAGCTTTCTTT
>TRBV10-3|TRBJ2-3|.|TRBD2
CAISELVLAGTDTQYF
TGTGCCATCAGTGAATTAGTGCTAGCGGGCACAGATACGCAGTATTTT
>TRBV25-1|TRBJ2-1|.|TRBD2
CASEERGLPYNEQFF
TGTGCCAGCGAAGAAAGGGGACTACCCTACAATGAGCAGTTCTTC